The next 5 T cell receptor beta chains were all read from a single sample in a study of cytomegalovirus exposure and HLA in healthy donors. The study ran its PCR with 60 Vbeta and 13 Jbeta primers. Here immunoSEQ multiplex PCR was the method, and the copy in TCRdb shows in-frame clones only, minus some. The table shows approximately 97,000 clones, with about four fifths occurring only once. Sequenced: PBMCs. The receptors shown here come from a woman aged 40 to 55 in good health and CMV-seropositive.

This clone was counted a few times. The rearrangement uses TRBV5-6 and TRBJ2-1, with TRBD2 as a possible D gene (6 bases). Germline-derived CDR1 and CDR2 are SGHDT and YYEEEE. V dropped 0 bases and J dropped 7 bases, with 23 bases sitting between them. The CDR3 length is 18 residues. The CDR3 here is CASSLVRGRAGRYNEQFF. CDR3 DNA sequence: TGTGCCAGCAGCTTGGTTCGCGGAAGGGCGGGGAGATATAATGAGCAGTTCTTC.

The rearrangement links TRBV6-4 to TRBJ2-3; 13 nucleotides match TRBD2. Germline CDR1 MRHNA, CDR2 SNTAGT. V was pared by 4 bases and J by 4 bases, with 2 bases of the junction left unmatched. CDR3 size: 15 residues. CDR3 amino acids: CASSALAGGPDTQYF. Here the CDR3 DNA reads TGTGCCAGCAGTGCACTAGCGGGAGGGCCAGATACGCAGTATTTT.

This chain joins TRBV18 and TRBJ2-1; D may be TRBD1 (6 bases). Germline V gives CDR1 KGHSH, CDR2 LQKENI. V was trimmed by 5 bases and J by 2 bases, leaving 10 bases between them. This CDR3 contains 14 residues. The CDR3 here is CASSSGAPYNEQFF. DNA for the CDR3: TGTGCCAGCTCATCAGGGGCCCCCTACAATGAGCAGTTCTTC.

The chain recombines TRBV19 with TRBJ2-1, with 13 positions matching TRBD2. Germline loops: CDR1 LNHDA, CDR2 SQIVND (reference sequence). V gave up 8 bases and J gave up 9 bases; unmatched junction bases: 4. The CDR3 is 13 residues long. CDR3 nucleotide sequence: TGTGCCAGTGGACTAGCGGGAGACGGTGAGCAGTTCTTC. It translates to CASGLAGDGEQFF.

A note on this clone: Other DNA sequences from this sample encode an identical CDR3 as well. The chain uses TRBV4-1 and TRBJ2-2; a weak D match, TRBD1 (6 bases). V shed 4 bases and J shed 7 bases, with 10 bases lying between them. The CDR3 extends over 13 amino acids. CDR1 and CDR2 from the germline V gene are MGHRA and YSYEKL. The DNA for the CDR3 is TGCGCCAGCAGCCTCCAAGGGGGCGGGGAGCTGTTTTTT. Translation: CASSLQGGGELFF.